This T cell receptor beta chain was identified in a study of cytomegalovirus exposure and HLA in healthy donors. Whole-study findings and limits: Among TCR beta chains of equal frequency, HLA-associated ones were more clonally expanded in a later analysis. In a later analysis, common viral pathogens appeared linked to several of the most significant clusters. A classifier reportedly called cytomegalovirus status with high sensitivity and specificity. Excluded were some V segments that proved indistinguishable, including TRBV6-2 and TRBV6-3.

The CDR3 has 12 amino acids. V lost 5 bases, J lost 4 bases, and 5 bases lay in between. CDR1 is KGHSH and CDR2 is LQKENI in the germline V gene. The PCR contained 60 Vbeta and 13 Jbeta primers. Profiled with immunoSEQ multiplex PCR; TCRdb holds only in-frame clones, not every one. The profile covers about 120,000 clones, with under 85% appearing a single time and around 6.6% taken by the ten largest. For this clone: Its specificity is not known.

The chain has TRBV18 and TRBJ2-2, with a tentative D call TRBD1 (5 bases). The source material was PBMCs. This TCR derives from a man aged 30 to 45 in good health and CMV-seropositive. The CDR3, as DNA: TGTGCCAGCTCAGACAGCACCGGGGAGCTGTTTTTT. Protein: CASSDSTGELFF.